Below are 25 T cell receptor beta chains sequenced from a single sample in a study of blood T cell repertoires in COVID-19. Data came from immunoSEQ multiplex PCR; TCRdb stores just in-frame clones and leaves some out. Counted here are 87,000 or so clones, roughly 87% occurring once; the ten biggest clones make up around 3%. The sequenced sample consisted of peripheral blood. Every receptor here comes from a woman aged 50 to 60 with active or convalescent COVID-19.

V is TRBV14 and J is TRBJ2-7; D unclear. This CDR3 spans 13 amino acids. Germline assignment: CDR1 SGHDN and CDR2 FVKESK. V lost 1 base and J 5 bases, leaving 9 bases between the germline ends. The DNA of the CDR3 is TGTGCCAGCAGCCAAGTGGCCGCCAACGAGCAGTACTTC. Protein: CASSQVAANEQYF.

The chain employs TRBV6-1 and TRBJ2-2; maybe TRBD1 (6 bases). V lost 2 bases to trimming and J lost 2 bases, with 12 bases between them. From germline, CDR1 is MNHNS and CDR2 SASEGT. CDR3 length: 16 amino acids. This CDR3 reads CASSELRTDNTGELFF. CDR3 nucleotide sequence: TGTGCCAGCAGTGAACTACGGACAGATAACACCGGGGAGCTGTTTTTT.

J is TRBJ2-2 and V is TRBV30; no clear D. In germline, CDR1 is GTSNPN, CDR2 SVGIG (reference sequence). This CDR3 has 15 residues. V was trimmed by 4 bases and J by 5 bases, leaving 17 bases between them. The CDR3 region is CAWTGWQRKTGELFF. CDR3 nucleotides: TGTGCCTGGACCGGGTGGCAGAGAAAGACCGGGGAGCTGTTTTTT.

The chain links TRBV19 to TRBJ1-2, with 8 bases matching TRBD1. The germline V gene has CDR1 LNHDA and CDR2 SQIVND (reference sequence). The CDR3 has 15 amino acids. J lost 4 bases, V lost 3 bases, and 7 bases had no gene match. CDR3 sequence: CASSMGGQAPYGYTF. The CDR3 DNA is TGTGCCAGTAGTATGGGGGGACAGGCCCCCTATGGCTACACCTTC.

The chain has TRBV23-1 and TRBJ1-5; D is ambiguous. TRBV23-1 is marked as an open reading frame, function uncertain. V shed 4 bases and J shed 0 bases, with 7 bases lying between them. The length of the CDR3 is 14 residues. CDR3 sequence: CASSLRYSNQPQHF. For the CDR3, the DNA is TGCGCCAGCAGTCTACGCTATAGCAATCAGCCCCAGCATTTT.

This clone was detected once. The V and J genes are TRBV7-2 and TRBJ1-2; 7 bases agree with TRBD1. The CDR3 totals 15 residues. V lost 5 bases to trimming and J lost 7 bases; unmatched junction nucleotides: 13. The germline V gene has CDR1 SGHTA and CDR2 FQGNSA. The CDR3 nucleotides read TGTGCCAGCAGCGGACGGACAGGATCTATGGGTGGCTACACCTTC. Residues: CASSGRTGSMGGYTF.

The chain joins TRBV5-1 to TRBJ2-5, with D perhaps matching TRBD2 (6 bases). This CDR3 has 16 residues. V was trimmed by 3 bases and J by 2 bases, leaving 17 bases between them. Germline CDR1 reads SGHRS; CDR2 reads YFSETQ. This chain's CDR3 is CASSSTTSGVQETQYF. The CDR3 DNA follows: TGCGCCAGCAGCTCGACAACCTCGGGGGTGCAAGAGACCCAGTACTTC.

This sequence joins TRBV19 and TRBJ2-1; TRBD1 might be the D (5 bases). V was clipped by 6 bases and J by 7 bases, with 13 bases between them. Germline V gives CDR1 LNHDA, CDR2 SQIVND (reference sequence). This CDR3 is built from 13 residues. CDR3 nucleotides: TGTGCCAGTAGCAGGGATTTTTCAAATGAGCAGTTCTTC. It encodes CASSRDFSNEQFF. The full variable domain, with the rest looked up from reference TRBV19 and TRBJ2-1, is DGGITQSPKYLFRKEGQNVTLSCEQNLNHDAMYWYRQDPGQGLRLIYYSQIVNDFQKGDIAEGYSVSREKKESFPLTVTSAQKNPTAFYLCASSRDFSNEQFFGPGTRLTVL.

This clone was detected a few times. V gene TRBV7-9 combines with J gene TRBJ2-7; 7 bases map to TRBD2. The CDR3 is 12 amino acids. V dropped 6 bases and J dropped 9; count of bases not matched to a gene: 8. CDR1 and CDR2 from the germline V gene are SEHNR and FQNEAQ (reference sequence). This CDR3 reads CASSTGGLGQYF. CDR3 bases: TGTGCCAGCAGTACGGGGGGTCTAGGGCAGTACTTC.

The genes are TRBV6-2 or TRBV6-3 and TRBJ1-5; D perhaps matches TRBD1 (5 bases). V was cut by 5 bases and J by 0 bases, with 11 bases left in between. The CDR3 totals 15 residues. CDR1 and CDR2 from the germline V gene are MNHEY and SVGEGT. This CDR3 is CASSLDRPSNQPQHF. For the CDR3, the DNA is TGTGCCAGCAGTCTTGACAGACCTAGCAATCAGCCCCAGCATTTT.

The genes are TRBV24-1 and TRBJ2-5, with unresolved D. CDR1 is KGHDR and CDR2 is SFDVKD in the germline V gene. Trimming took 6 bases from V and 7 from J, leaving 11 bases between them. The CDR3 sequence is 12 residues long. CDR3 DNA: TGTGCCACCAGTCTAGGAGTGGGGACCCAGTACTTC. It encodes CATSLGVGTQYF.

The chain combines TRBV6-6 with TRBJ2-5, with 7 bases fitting TRBD1. Germline V gene sequence: CDR1 MNHNY, CDR2 SVGAGI (reference sequence). The V gene end was trimmed by 6 bases and the J gene end by 1 base; junction bases not matched to a gene: 11. This CDR3 is built from 16 residues. The CDR3 sequence: CASRTGTAILQETQYF. CDR3 DNA: TGTGCCAGCAGAACCGGGACAGCAATACTCCAAGAGACCCAGTACTTC.

The J gene is TRBJ1-1, the V gene TRBV7-8; 9 positions agree with TRBD1. Looked up from germline, CDR1 is SGHVS and CDR2 is FQNEAQ. With V trimmed by 5 bases and J by 5 bases, 9 bases remained unmatched. This CDR3 is 15 amino acids long. The CDR3 DNA reads as TGTGCCAGCAGCCCGGCGACGGGACAGGGTACTGAAGCTTTCTTT. The encoded protein is CASSPATGQGTEAFF.

This clone is a singleton in its sample. The chain carries TRBV9 and TRBJ2-5, with 8 bases identical to TRBD2. The CDR3 covers 16 residues. The ends lost 3 bases at V and 0 bases at J; junction bases unmatched: 7. CDR1 is SGDLS, CDR2 YYNGEE, per germline. DNA for the CDR3: TGTGCCAGCAGCGAGTGGATAGCGGGGAACCAAGAGACCCAGTACTTC. It encodes CASSEWIAGNQETQYF.

V gene TRBV6-6 combines with J gene TRBJ1-1; D ambiguous. The ends were cut back, 0 bases at V and 5 bases at J, with 10 bases in the middle. This CDR3 comprises 14 residues. Germline CDR1 reads MNHNY; CDR2 reads SVGAGI (reference sequence). Here the CDR3 reads CASSYSRIETEAFF. The CDR3 DNA reads TGTGCCAGCAGTTACTCGAGGATTGAGACTGAAGCTTTCTTT.

This chain connects TRBV4-2 to TRBJ2-1, with 9 bases identical to TRBD2. This CDR3 is built from 19 residues. V dropped 0 bases and J dropped 0; count of bases not matched to a gene: 9. CDR1 is LGHNA, CDR2 YNFKEQ, per germline. CDR3 residues: CASSQDPASGDLSYNEQFF. CDR3 sequence (DNA): TGTGCCAGCAGCCAAGATCCTGCTAGCGGGGACCTCTCCTACAATGAGCAGTTCTTC.

V and J are TRBV12-3 or TRBV12-4 and TRBJ2-7; 8 nucleotides align to TRBD1. V gave up 5 bases and J gave up 3 bases; unmatched junction bases: 3. The CDR3 totals 13 residues. In nucleotides, the CDR3 is TGTGCCAGCAGTCCCGGGACAGGCTACGAGCAGTACTTC. This codes for CASSPGTGYEQYF.

The chain uses TRBV15 and TRBJ2-7, with a tentative D call TRBD2 (5 bases). The CDR3 contains 15 residues. Deletions cut 0 bases from V and 6 bases from J, with 15 bases between. Germline V lookup: CDR1 LNHNV, CDR2 YYDKDF (reference sequence). The CDR3 loop is CATSREAAIGGEQYF. As DNA, the CDR3 is TGTGCCACCAGCAGAGAGGCAGCCATTGGAGGCGAGCAGTACTTC.

This chain connects TRBV6-2 or TRBV6-3 to TRBJ1-4, with D possibly being TRBD1 (5 bases). Germline V lookup: CDR1 MNHEY, CDR2 SVGEGT. Trimming took off 4 bases at V and 0 bases at J, with 18 bases between the two ends. There are 18 residues in the CDR3. The CDR3 loop reads CASSSFLTGPPTNEKLFF. The CDR3, as DNA: TGTGCCAGCAGTTCTTTCCTAACAGGTCCTCCAACTAATGAAAAACTGTTTTTT.

V is TRBV19 and J is TRBJ1-1, with 7 bases fitting TRBD1. The CDR3 has 14 amino acids. V lost 7 bases, J lost 1 base, and 6 bases stayed unmatched. CDR1 is LNHDA and CDR2 is SQIVND in the germline V gene (reference sequence). CDR3 loop: CASTMTGTNTEAFF. The CDR3 coding sequence is TGTGCCAGTACCATGACAGGGACGAACACTGAAGCTTTCTTT. The entire variable domain, with the rest obtained from reference TRBV19 and TRBJ1-1, is as follows: DGGITQSPKYLFRKEGQNVTLSCEQNLNHDAMYWYRQDPGQGLRLIYYSQIVNDFQKGDIAEGYSVSREKKESFPLTVTSAQKNPTAFYLCASTMTGTNTEAFFGQGTRLTVV.

As for this clone: A junction end diverges from the germline sequence, so it may reflect a read error. The chain uses TRBV7-3 and TRBJ1-2; TRBD1 matches at 7 bases. The CDR3 extends over 13 amino acids. Germline V CDR1 and CDR2: SGHTA, FQGTGA. The CDR3 spells CASSLIRTGSVSF. CDR3 sequence (DNA): TGTGCCAGCAGCTTAATCCGGACAGGCTCCGTCTCCTTC.

The chain links TRBV6-6 to TRBJ1-2, with D perhaps matching TRBD1 (6 bases). This CDR3 has 14 residues. Germline CDR1 and CDR2: MNHNY and SVGAGI (reference sequence). Between the trimmed V and J ends, which lost 5 bases and 1 base, there was a span of 11 bases. CDR3 sequence reads: CASSPRTVNYGYTF. CDR3 bases: TGTGCCAGCAGTCCCCGGACAGTTAACTATGGCTACACCTTC.

V usage is TRBV6-1 and J usage is TRBJ1-6, with D uncertain. The CDR3 consists of 16 residues. V lost 3 bases and J lost 0, with 9 bases in between. Looked up from germline, CDR1 is MNHNS and CDR2 is SASEGT. In DNA form, the CDR3 reads TGTGCCAGCAGTGATCCCCCGGGCTCCTATAATTCACCCCTCCACTTT. This encodes CASSDPPGSYNSPLHF.

The genes are TRBV5-1 and TRBJ1-6; D unclear. This CDR3 has 15 amino acids. Germline V gene lookup returns CDR1 SGHRS and CDR2 YFSETQ. Trimming left V 5 bases short and J 7 bases short, with 16 bases between. The CDR3 loop is CASRDPGAGNSPLHF. The CDR3 nucleotides read TGCGCCAGCAGGGATCCGGGAGCCGGCAATTCACCCCTCCACTTT. The full variable domain, with the rest looked up from reference TRBV5-1 and TRBJ1-6, is KAGVTQTPRYLIKTRGQQVTLSCSPISGHRSVSWYQQTPGQGLQFLFEYFSETQRNKGNFPGRFSGRQFSNSRSEMNVSTLELGDSALYLCASRDPGAGNSPLHFGNGTRLTVT.

This chain links TRBV30 with TRBJ2-7, with D tentatively TRBD1 (6 bases). The CDR3 contains 12 residues. Germline values: CDR1 GTSNPN, CDR2 SVGIG (reference sequence). The V gene lost 3 bases and the J gene lost 1 base, with 7 bases spanning the gap. The DNA for the CDR3 is TGTGCCTGGAGGGACAGTTCCTACGAGCAGTACTTC. Its translation: CAWRDSSYEQYF.